This T cell receptor (beta chain) was sequenced in a study of shared clonotypes between healthy human individuals. The junction had 5 bases not matched to a gene; V was cut back by 0 bases and J by 7 bases. The CDR3 has 15 residues. Germline CDR1 reads MRHNA; CDR2 reads SNTAGT. Study-level findings and limits: Among non-shared clonotypes, generation probabilities were lower than among those shared by all four donors.

Sequencing used immunoSEQ multiplex PCR; TCRdb keeps in-frame clones, though not all of them. The profile shows some 1.4 million clones, around 97% of them singletons. On this clone itself: What it recognizes is unknown.

This chain connects TRBV6-4 to TRBJ2-3, with 9 bases identical to TRBD2. This TCR was recovered from a man aged 25 to 40 in good health. The sample comprised naive CD4+ T cells sorted from blood. Subset in this sample: CD45RA+ positively selected. The CDR3 spells CASSDSSSGAYTQYF. The CDR3, as DNA: TGTGCCAGCAGTGACTCTTCTAGCGGGGCGTATACGCAGTATTTT.